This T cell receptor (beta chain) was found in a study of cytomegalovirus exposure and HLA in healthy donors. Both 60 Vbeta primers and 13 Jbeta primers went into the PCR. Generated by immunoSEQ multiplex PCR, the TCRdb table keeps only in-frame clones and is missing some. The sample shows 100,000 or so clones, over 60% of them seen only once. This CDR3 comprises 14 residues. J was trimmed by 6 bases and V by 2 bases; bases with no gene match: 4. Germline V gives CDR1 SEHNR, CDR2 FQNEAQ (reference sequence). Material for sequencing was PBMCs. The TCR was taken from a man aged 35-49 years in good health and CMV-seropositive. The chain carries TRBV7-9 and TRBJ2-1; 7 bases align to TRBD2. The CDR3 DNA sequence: TGTGCCAGCAGCTTAAGCGGGACTTCCAATGAGCAGTTCTTC. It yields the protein CASSLSGTSNEQFF. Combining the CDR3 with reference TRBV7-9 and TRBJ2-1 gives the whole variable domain DTGVSQNPRHKITKRGQNVTFRCDPISEHNRLYWYRQTLGQGPEFLTYFQNEAQLEKSRLLSDRFSAERPKGSFSTLEIQRTEQGDSAMYLCASSLSGTSNEQFFGPGTRLTVL.